The 27 T cell receptor beta chains presented below share a single source sample, sequenced in a study of T cell responses to AZD1222 COVID-19 vaccine. TCRdb's table, derived via immunoSEQ multiplex PCR, lists solely in-frame clones and lacks some. The sample lists approximately 100,000 clones; around 87% were seen once. The starting material was peripheral blood, obtained on day 0 of AZD1222 vaccination. Every receptor here comes from an adult in good health.

The chain joins TRBV12-5 to TRBJ2-2; D unresolved. The germline V and J ends were trimmed by 3 bases and 7 bases, with 6 bases remaining between them. In germline, CDR1 is LGHNT, CDR2 FRNRAP. CDR3 length equals 12 residues. This CDR3 reads CASGLNRGELFF. CDR3 DNA: TGTGCTAGTGGTTTAAATCGCGGGGAGCTGTTTTTT.

The chain is built from TRBV18 and TRBJ2-2; TRBD1 is a possible D gene (6 bases). V was shortened by 6 bases and J by 1 base, with 9 bases between the two germline ends. Germline-derived CDR1 and CDR2 are KGHSH and LQKENI. This CDR3 is built from 14 residues. The CDR3 spells CASSVGQNTGELFF. The CDR3, as DNA: TGTGCCAGCTCCGTGGGACAGAACACCGGGGAGCTGTTTTTT. Looking up the rest from reference TRBV18 and TRBJ2-2 gives the full variable domain: NAGVMQNPRHLVRRRGQEARLRCSPMKGHSHVYWYRQLPEEGLKFMVYLQKENIIDESGMPKERFSAEFPKEGPSILRIQQVVRGDSAAYFCASSVGQNTGELFFGEGSRLTVL.

The rearrangement links TRBV6-6 to TRBJ2-1; maybe TRBD2 (6 bases). The germline V gene encodes CDR1 MNHNY and CDR2 SVGAGI (reference sequence). The germline V and J ends were trimmed by 4 bases and 5 bases, with 15 bases remaining between them. The length of the CDR3 is 15 residues. CDR3 sequence: CASSFKGRSNNEQFF. CDR3 DNA: TGTGCCAGCAGTTTCAAGGGGAGGTCAAACAATGAGCAGTTCTTC.

This rearrangement joins TRBV7-2 to TRBJ2-7; a weak D match, TRBD1 (5 bases). The V and J ends lost 1 base and 3 bases respectively, with 13 bases between them. The CDR3 spans 15 residues. Germline assignment: CDR1 SGHTA and CDR2 FQGNSA. DNA for the CDR3: TGTGCCAGCAGCTTAGGACAGCCTGGGGTCTACGAGCAGTACTTC. It yields the protein CASSLGQPGVYEQYF.

The rearrangement joins TRBV2 to TRBJ1-1, with 10 bases that match TRBD1. The germline gives CDR1 SNHLY, CDR2 FYNNEI. This CDR3 is built from 15 residues. V trimming: 7 bases; J trimming: 3 bases; junction bases outside the gene matches: 8. CDR3 loop: CASTDRGRRYTEAFF. The CDR3 bases are TGTGCCAGCACAGACAGGGGGCGGAGGTACACTGAAGCTTTCTTT. The full variable domain, completed using reference TRBV2 and TRBJ1-1, is EPEVTQTPSHQVTQMGQEVILRCVPISNHLYFYWYRQILGQKVEFLVSFYNNEISEKSEIFDDQFSVERPDGSNFTLKIRSTKLEDSAMYFCASTDRGRRYTEAFFGQGTRLTVV.

The V call is TRBV10-3, the J call TRBJ1-6, with TRBD1 identical over 9 bases. The CDR3 contains 13 residues. V was clipped by 8 bases and J by 8 bases; unmatched bases: 4. Per germline, CDR1 ENHRY and CDR2 SYGVKD. The CDR3 bases are TGTGCCATCGGCCGGGACAGGGATTCACCCCTCCACTTT. The encoded protein is CAIGRDRDSPLHF.

In DNA form, the CDR3 reads TGTGCCAGTAGGGAGCAGGGGGCGTCCTACGAGCAGTACTTC. Its protein is CASREQGASYEQYF. The chain couples TRBV19 to TRBJ2-7; 8 nucleotides align to TRBD1. CDR1 and CDR2 (germline): LNHDA, SQIVND (reference sequence). J gave up 1 base and V 6 bases, and 5 bases lay outside the gene matches. There are 14 residues in the CDR3. Looking up the rest from reference TRBV19 and TRBJ2-7 gives the full variable domain: DGGITQSPKYLFRKEGQNVTLSCEQNLNHDAMYWYRQDPGQGLRLIYYSQIVNDFQKGDIAEGYSVSREKKESFPLTVTSAQKNPTAFYLCASREQGASYEQYFGPGTRLTVT.

The chain couples TRBV7-8 to TRBJ2-1; 7 bases map to TRBD1. This CDR3 has 13 amino acids. Germline CDR1 SGHVS, CDR2 FQNEAQ. Unmatched junction bases numbered 6, after V lost 5 bases and J lost 8 bases. In DNA, the CDR3 is TGTGCCAGCAGCGATGACAGGGCTTATGAGCAGTTCTTC. This sequence encodes CASSDDRAYEQFF. Together with reference TRBV7-8 and TRBJ2-1, the CDR3 gives the full variable domain: GAGVSQSPRYKVAKRGQDVALRCDPISGHVSLFWYQQALGQGPEFLTYFQNEAQLDKSGLPSDRFFAERPEGSVSTLKIQRTQQEDSAVYLCASSDDRAYEQFFGPGTRLTVL.

This clone has just one count. This rearrangement joins TRBV14 to TRBJ2-2, with D unresolved. In germline, CDR1 is SGHDN, CDR2 FVKESK. V lost 6 bases, J lost 7 bases, and 12 bases lay in between. The CDR3 loop spans 13 amino acids. CDR3: CASSLQVGGELFF. The CDR3 bases are TGTGCCAGCAGTCTACAAGTCGGCGGGGAGCTGTTTTTT.

The chain combines TRBV28 with TRBJ1-3, with D hard to call. Per germline, CDR1 MDHEN and CDR2 SYDVKM. The CDR3 covers 18 residues. Trimming left V 4 bases short and J 0 bases short, with 19 bases between. CDR3 nucleotide sequence: TGTGCCAGCAGTTCACTCCTTGGAGGGCAGACCTCTGGAAACACCATATATTTT. Its translation: CASSSLLGGQTSGNTIYF.

This chain joins TRBV5-1 and TRBJ2-5; maybe TRBD2 (6 bases). This CDR3 is 12 amino acids long. The V end lost 4 bases, the J end lost 4 bases, and 8 bases lay between the germline ends. Germline V gene lookup returns CDR1 SGHRS and CDR2 YFSETQ. CDR3 sequence (DNA): TGCGCCAGCAGCCGACTAGGAGAGACCCAGTACTTC. It codes for CASSRLGETQYF.

The J gene is TRBJ1-4, the V gene TRBV28; no reliable D call. CDR1 is MDHEN and CDR2 is SYDVKM in the germline V gene. V gave up 8 bases and J gave up 0 bases, with 10 bases separating them. This CDR3 has 14 amino acids. The CDR3 DNA sequence: TGTGCCAGCGGATTGGCAGCAACTAATGAAAAACTGTTTTTT. This codes for CASGLAATNEKLFF.

This clone was seen once. The genes are TRBV4-3 and TRBJ2-3; TRBD1 matches at 9 bases. The CDR3 spans 16 residues. V trimming: 0 bases; J trimming: 10 bases; junction bases outside the gene matches: 11. The germline CDR1 and CDR2 sequences are LGHNA and YSLEER. CDR3 loop: CASSQEVATGGQSQYF. The CDR3 DNA reads as TGCGCCAGCAGCCAAGAGGTGGCGACAGGGGGGCAATCGCAGTATTTT.

J is TRBJ1-2 and V is TRBV27; maybe TRBD1 (6 bases). CDR1 and CDR2 from the germline V gene are MNHEY and SMNVEV (reference sequence). V was pared by 6 bases and J by 8 bases, with 19 bases between. The CDR3 is 14 residues long. In nucleotides, the CDR3 is TGTGCCAGCAGGCCGAGGGGCAGGGGTGACGGCTACACCTTC. Its protein product is CASRPRGRGDGYTF.

The chain recombines TRBV21-1 with TRBJ2-2. TRBV21-1 is reported as a pseudogene. The CDR3 spans 17 residues. The CDR3, as DNA: TGTGCCAGCAGCGCCCCTTTGGCACTTTTATTTACCGGGGAGCTGTTTTTT. Protein product: CASSAPLALLFTGELFF.

The rearrangement links TRBV9 to TRBJ1-4; the D gene is possibly TRBD1 (5 bases). V lost 0 bases and J 6 bases, leaving 12 bases between the germline ends. The CDR3 has 15 amino acids. The V gene's germline CDR1 is SGDLS and CDR2 YYNGEE. The chain's CDR3 is CASSVGGREYEKLFF. The DNA for the CDR3 is TGTGCCAGCAGCGTAGGGGGCAGGGAATATGAAAAACTGTTTTTT.

The chain carries TRBV11-3 and TRBJ2-3, with TRBD2 matching over 10 bases. There are 16 residues in the CDR3. CDR1 and CDR2 from the germline V gene are SGHNT and YENEEA. Losses at the gene ends were 4 bases for V and 0 bases for J; bases not matched to a gene: 4. CDR3 loop: CASSSGLAASTDTQYF. CDR3 DNA sequence: TGTGCCAGCAGCTCCGGACTAGCGGCTAGCACAGATACGCAGTATTTT.

This chain links TRBV7-2 with TRBJ1-3; 9 positions agree with TRBD1. V lost 1 base to trimming and J lost 4 bases; unmatched junction nucleotides: 8. Germline V lookup: CDR1 SGHTA, CDR2 FQGNSA. This CDR3 is built from 17 residues. The CDR3 DNA sequence: TGTGCCAGCAGCTTAGGGGCCGGGACAGGGACGGGAAACACCATATATTTT. The encoded protein is CASSLGAGTGTGNTIYF.

The chain couples TRBV21-1 to TRBJ2-2; the D call in the table, TRBD1, was not verified against the DNA. TRBV21-1 has pseudogene status. The CDR3 loop spans 16 amino acids. The CDR3 DNA reads TGTGCCAGCAGCAAAGGAGGACAAAAGAACACCGGGGAGCTGTTTTTT. Its translation: CASSKGGQKNTGELFF.

This sequence joins TRBV9 and TRBJ1-2, with unresolved D. The CDR3 contains 15 residues. Per the germline V gene, CDR1 is SGDLS and CDR2 is YYNGEE. Trimming removed 2 bases at V and 0 bases at J, with 11 bases between. The CDR3 loop reads CASSVSAETNYGYTF. The CDR3 DNA sequence: TGTGCCAGCAGCGTTTCCGCAGAAACTAACTATGGCTACACCTTC.

The chain combines TRBV13 with TRBJ1-1; D possibly corresponds to TRBD1 (5 bases). Trimming removed 5 bases from V and 3 bases from J, with 13 bases in between. The CDR3 contains 14 residues. CDR1 PRHDT and CDR2 FYEKMQ come from the germline V gene (reference sequence). CDR3: CASSTGERYTEAFF. Written as DNA, the CDR3 is TGTGCCAGCAGCACGGGGGAAAGGTACACTGAAGCTTTCTTT.

This clone came up once. The V and J genes are TRBV30 and TRBJ1-6; TRBD1 might be the D (6 bases). V was cut by 2 bases and J by 6 bases, with 14 bases left in between. CDR1 GTSNPN and CDR2 SVGIG come from the germline V gene (reference sequence). The CDR3 contains 15 residues. The DNA of the CDR3 is TGTGCCTGGAGTCCACAGGGACTTCGTAATTCACCCCTCCACTTT. It translates to CAWSPQGLRNSPLHF.

This clone was observed once. The chain recombines TRBV6-2 or TRBV6-3 with TRBJ2-7, with 11 bases matching TRBD2. From germline, CDR1 is MNHEY and CDR2 SVGEGT. The V and J ends lost 5 bases and 3 bases, in that order; junction bases with no gene match: 9. The CDR3 length is 16 residues. The CDR3 reads CASSRERLAGLYEQYF. DNA for the CDR3: TGTGCCAGCAGTCGAGAGAGACTAGCGGGGCTCTACGAGCAGTACTTC.

The V call is TRBV11-2, the J call TRBJ1-5; D uncertain. The CDR3 runs to 12 residues. Trimming removed 2 bases from V and 5 bases from J, with 4 bases in between. Germline-derived CDR1 and CDR2 are SGHAT and FQNNGV. Written as DNA, the CDR3 is TGTGCCAGCAGCTTATCTGATCAGCCCCAGCATTTT. This translates into CASSLSDQPQHF.

CDR3 nucleotide sequence: TGTGCCAGCAGCCGGTCCCGGGGCCTCTCTGGGGCCAACGTCCTGACTTTC. Protein product: CASSRSRGLSGANVLTF. The V gene is TRBV9, the J gene TRBJ2-6; D is possibly TRBD1 or TRBD2 (5 bases each). The CDR3 runs 17 residues. The germline CDR1 and CDR2 sequences are SGDLS and YYNGEE. The V gene lost 4 bases and the J gene lost 0 bases, with 14 bases spanning the gap.

This chain connects TRBV18 to TRBJ1-1; the D gene is possibly TRBD1 (5 bases). The germline V gene has CDR1 KGHSH and CDR2 LQKENI. The V end was cut by 5 bases, the J end by 5 bases, with 15 bases between. This CDR3 has 14 amino acids. This CDR3 is CASSDWTSQTEAFF. CDR3 nucleotides: TGTGCCAGCTCAGATTGGACATCCCAAACTGAAGCTTTCTTT.

The chain has TRBV19 and TRBJ1-1; D gene unclear. This CDR3 spans 12 amino acids. Trimming removed 5 bases from V and 0 bases from J, with 4 bases in between. From germline, CDR1 is LNHDA and CDR2 SQIVND (reference sequence). CDR3 bases: TGTGCCAGTAGTCTTATGAACACTGAAGCTTTCTTT. Protein product: CASSLMNTEAFF.